The present TCR beta chain was sequenced within a study of blood T cell repertoires in COVID-19. Study summary: In each case, the material was cDNA or gDNA derived from T cells, B-cell-depleted T cells, or PBMCs.

V was shortened by 3 bases and J by 4 bases, with 12 bases between the two germline ends. The CDR3 length is 14 residues. The germline V gene has CDR1 LGHDT and CDR2 YNNKEL (reference sequence). Note on this clone: The identical CDR3 is also encoded by other nucleotide sequences in the sample.

TCRdb's copy holds only in-frame clones and misses some; the assay was immunoSEQ multiplex PCR. The sample yields 200,000 or so clones, 85% to 90% seen once. This sequence originates from a woman between 65 and 79 years old with acute or convalescent COVID-19. This chain uses TRBV3-1 (or the pseudogene TRBV3-2) with TRBJ1-2; tentatively, D is TRBD1 (6 bases). The sequenced material came from peripheral blood. The CDR3: CASSQSQGTYGYTF. The CDR3 DNA follows: TGTGCCAGCAGCCAGTCACAGGGTACCTATGGCTACACCTTC.